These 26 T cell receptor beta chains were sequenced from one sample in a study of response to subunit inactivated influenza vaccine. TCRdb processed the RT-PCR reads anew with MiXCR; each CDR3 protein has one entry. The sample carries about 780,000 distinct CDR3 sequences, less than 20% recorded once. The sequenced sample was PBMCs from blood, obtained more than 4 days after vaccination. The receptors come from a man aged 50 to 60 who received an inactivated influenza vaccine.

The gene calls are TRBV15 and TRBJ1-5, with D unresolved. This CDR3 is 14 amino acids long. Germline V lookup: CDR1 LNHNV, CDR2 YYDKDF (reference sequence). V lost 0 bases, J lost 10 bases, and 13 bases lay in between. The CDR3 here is CATSRDRAAIPQHF. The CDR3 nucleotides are TGTGCCACCAGCAGAGATCGTGCCGCCATCCCCCAGCATTTT.

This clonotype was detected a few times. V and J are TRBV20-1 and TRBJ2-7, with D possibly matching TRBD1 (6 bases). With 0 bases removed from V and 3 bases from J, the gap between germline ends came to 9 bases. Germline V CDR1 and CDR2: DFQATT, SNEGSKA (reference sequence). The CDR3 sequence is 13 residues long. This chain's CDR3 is CSAREGAYYEQYF. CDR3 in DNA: TGCAGTGCTAGAGAGGGGGCCTACTACGAGCAGTACTTC.

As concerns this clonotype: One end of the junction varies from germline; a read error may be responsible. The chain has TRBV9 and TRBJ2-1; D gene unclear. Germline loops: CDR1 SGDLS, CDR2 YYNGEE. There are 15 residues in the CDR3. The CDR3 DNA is TGTGCCAGCAGCTCGGGTTCGAGCTCCTACGATGAGCAGTTCTTC. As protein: CASSSGSSSYDEQFF.

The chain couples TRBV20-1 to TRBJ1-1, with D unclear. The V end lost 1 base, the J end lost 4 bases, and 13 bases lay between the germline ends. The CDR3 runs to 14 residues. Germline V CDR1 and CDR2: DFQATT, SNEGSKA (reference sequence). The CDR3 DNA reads TGCAGTGCTAGAGTTCGGCCTCCAAGCACTGAAGCTTTCTTT. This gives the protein CSARVRPPSTEAFF.

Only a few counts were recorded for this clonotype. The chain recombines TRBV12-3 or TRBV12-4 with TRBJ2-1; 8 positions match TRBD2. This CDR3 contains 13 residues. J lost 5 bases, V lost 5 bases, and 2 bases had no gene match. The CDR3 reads CASSGLANNEQFF. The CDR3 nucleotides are TGTGCCAGCAGTGGACTAGCCAACAATGAGCAGTTCTTC.

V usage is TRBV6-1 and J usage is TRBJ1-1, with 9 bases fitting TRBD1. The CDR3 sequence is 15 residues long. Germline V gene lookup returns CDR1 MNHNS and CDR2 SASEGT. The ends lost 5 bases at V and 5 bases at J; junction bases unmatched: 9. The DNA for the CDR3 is TGTGCCAGCAGTCCCAACAGGGGGCGTTGGACTGAAGCTTTCTTT. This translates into CASSPNRGRWTEAFF.

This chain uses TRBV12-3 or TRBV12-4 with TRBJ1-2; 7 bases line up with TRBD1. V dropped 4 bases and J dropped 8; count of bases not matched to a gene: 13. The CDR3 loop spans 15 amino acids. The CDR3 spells CASSYRDRSIAGYTF. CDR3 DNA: TGTGCCAGCAGTTATAGGGACAGATCCATCGCCGGCTACACCTTC.

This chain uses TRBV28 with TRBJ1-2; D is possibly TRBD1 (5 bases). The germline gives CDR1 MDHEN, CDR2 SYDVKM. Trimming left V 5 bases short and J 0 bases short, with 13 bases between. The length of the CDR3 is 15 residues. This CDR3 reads CASSGGDLANYGYTF. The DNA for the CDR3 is TGTGCCAGCAGTGGGGGGGATCTAGCTAACTATGGCTACACCTTC.

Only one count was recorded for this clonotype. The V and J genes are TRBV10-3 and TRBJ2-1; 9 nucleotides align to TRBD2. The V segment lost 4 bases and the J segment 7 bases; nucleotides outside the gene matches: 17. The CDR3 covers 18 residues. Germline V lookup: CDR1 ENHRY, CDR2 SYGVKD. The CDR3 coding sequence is TGTGCCATCAGTGGCCGCGAAATTGGGCGGGAGGGCCGGAATGAGCAGTTCTTC. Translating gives CAISGREIGREGRNEQFF.

The DNA for the CDR3 is TGCAGTGCTAGGCCTAGACAGTATCCCTACGAGCAGTACTTC. Protein: CSARPRQYPYEQYF. The V and J genes are TRBV20-1 and TRBJ2-7, with D possibly being TRBD1 (5 bases). Germline V lookup: CDR1 DFQATT, CDR2 SNEGSKA (reference sequence). CDR3 length: 14 amino acids. V lost 3 bases to trimming and J lost 2 bases, with 14 bases between them.

The CDR3 DNA follows: TGCAGTGCTAGGCAGAGTAGATGGGAGACCCAGTACTTC. The encoded protein is CSARQSRWETQYF. The chain combines TRBV20-1 with TRBJ2-5; D gene uncertain. CDR1 and CDR2 (germline): DFQATT, SNEGSKA (reference sequence). Trimming cost V 3 bases and J 5 bases, with 13 bases left between them. The CDR3 consists of 13 residues.

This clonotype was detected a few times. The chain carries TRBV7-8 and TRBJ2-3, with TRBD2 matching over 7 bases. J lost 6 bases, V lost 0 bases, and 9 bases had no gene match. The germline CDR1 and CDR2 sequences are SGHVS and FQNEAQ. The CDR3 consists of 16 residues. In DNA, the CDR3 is TGTGCCAGCAGCTTAGCGAGTGGAGCGGGGTTGGATACGCAGTATTTT. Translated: CASSLASGAGLDTQYF.

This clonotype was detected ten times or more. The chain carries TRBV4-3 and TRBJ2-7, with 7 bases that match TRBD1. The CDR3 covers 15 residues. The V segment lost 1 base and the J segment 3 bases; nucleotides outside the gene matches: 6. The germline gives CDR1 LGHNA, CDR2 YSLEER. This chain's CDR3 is CASSQAPTGIYEQYF. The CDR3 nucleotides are TGCGCCAGCAGCCAAGCCCCGACAGGGATCTACGAGCAGTACTTC.

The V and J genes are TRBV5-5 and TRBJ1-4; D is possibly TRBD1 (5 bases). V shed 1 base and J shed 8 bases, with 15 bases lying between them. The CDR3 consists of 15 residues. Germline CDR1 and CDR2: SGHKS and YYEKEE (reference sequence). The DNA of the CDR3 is TGTGCCAGCAGCTTGATTGCAGGGTCTCAGGAAAAACTGTTTTTT. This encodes CASSLIAGSQEKLFF.

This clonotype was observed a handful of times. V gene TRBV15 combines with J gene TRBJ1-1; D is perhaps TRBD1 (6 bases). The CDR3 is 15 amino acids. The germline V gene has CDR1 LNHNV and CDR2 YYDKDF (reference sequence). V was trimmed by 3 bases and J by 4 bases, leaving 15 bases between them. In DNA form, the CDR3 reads TGTGCCACCAGCAGGTACGCACAGGGTGGCACTGAAGCTTTCTTT. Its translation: CATSRYAQGGTEAFF.

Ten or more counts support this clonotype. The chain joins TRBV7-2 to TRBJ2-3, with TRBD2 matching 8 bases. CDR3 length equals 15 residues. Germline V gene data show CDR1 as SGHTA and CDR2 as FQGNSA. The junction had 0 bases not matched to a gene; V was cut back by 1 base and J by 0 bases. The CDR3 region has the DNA TGTGCCAGCAGCTTAGGACTAGCGAGCACAGATACGCAGTATTTT. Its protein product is CASSLGLASTDTQYF.

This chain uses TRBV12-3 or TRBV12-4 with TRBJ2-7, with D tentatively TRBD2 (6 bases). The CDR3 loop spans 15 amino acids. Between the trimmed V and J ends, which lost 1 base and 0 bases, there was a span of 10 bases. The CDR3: CASSLGTGASYEQYF. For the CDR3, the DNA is TGTGCCAGCAGTTTAGGGACGGGAGCCTCCTACGAGCAGTACTTC.

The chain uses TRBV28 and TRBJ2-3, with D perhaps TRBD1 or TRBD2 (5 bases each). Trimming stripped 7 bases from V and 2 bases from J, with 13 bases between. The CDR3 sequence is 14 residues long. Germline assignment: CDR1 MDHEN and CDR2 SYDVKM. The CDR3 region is CASKGRRPTDTQYF. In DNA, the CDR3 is TGTGCCAGCAAGGGACGGAGGCCCACAGATACGCAGTATTTT.

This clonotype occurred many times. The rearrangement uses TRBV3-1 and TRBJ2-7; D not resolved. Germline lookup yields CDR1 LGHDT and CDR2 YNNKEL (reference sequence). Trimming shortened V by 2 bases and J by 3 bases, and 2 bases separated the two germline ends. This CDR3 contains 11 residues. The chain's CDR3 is CASSQYYEQYF. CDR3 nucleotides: TGTGCCAGCAGCCAATACTACGAGCAGTACTTC.

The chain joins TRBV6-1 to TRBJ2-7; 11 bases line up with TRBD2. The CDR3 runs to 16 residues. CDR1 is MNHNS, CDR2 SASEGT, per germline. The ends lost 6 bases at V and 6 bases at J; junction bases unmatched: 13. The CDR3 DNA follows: TGTGCCAGCAGGACGGTGGGGCTAGCGGGAGGTTCCGAGCAGTACTTC. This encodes CASRTVGLAGGSEQYF.

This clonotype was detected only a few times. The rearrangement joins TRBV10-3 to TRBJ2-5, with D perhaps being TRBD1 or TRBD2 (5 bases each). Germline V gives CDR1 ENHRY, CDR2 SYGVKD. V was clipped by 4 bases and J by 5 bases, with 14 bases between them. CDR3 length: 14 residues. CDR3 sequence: CAISGVGEWETQYF. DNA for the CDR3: TGTGCCATCAGTGGCGTGGGGGAGTGGGAGACCCAGTACTTC.

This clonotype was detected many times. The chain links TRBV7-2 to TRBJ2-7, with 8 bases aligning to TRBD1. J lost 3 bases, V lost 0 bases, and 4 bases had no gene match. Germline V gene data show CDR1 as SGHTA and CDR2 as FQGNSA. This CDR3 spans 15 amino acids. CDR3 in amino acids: CASSLAGTGGYEQYF. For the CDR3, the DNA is TGTGCCAGCAGCTTAGCGGGGACAGGAGGCTACGAGCAGTACTTC.

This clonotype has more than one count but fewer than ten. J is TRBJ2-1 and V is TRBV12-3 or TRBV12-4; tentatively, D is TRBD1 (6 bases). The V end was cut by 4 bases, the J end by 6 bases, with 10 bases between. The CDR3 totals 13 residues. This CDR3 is CASSWTVFNEQFF. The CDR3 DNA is TGTGCCAGCAGTTGGACAGTTTTCAATGAGCAGTTCTTC.

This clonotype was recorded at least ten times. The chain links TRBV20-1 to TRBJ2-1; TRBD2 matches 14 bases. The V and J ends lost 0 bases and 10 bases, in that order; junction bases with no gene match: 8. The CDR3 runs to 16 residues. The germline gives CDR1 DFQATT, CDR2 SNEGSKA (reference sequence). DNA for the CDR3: TGCAGTGCTAGAGAACCGGGACTAGCGGGAGAGGGGGAGCAGTTCTTC. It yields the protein CSAREPGLAGEGEQFF.

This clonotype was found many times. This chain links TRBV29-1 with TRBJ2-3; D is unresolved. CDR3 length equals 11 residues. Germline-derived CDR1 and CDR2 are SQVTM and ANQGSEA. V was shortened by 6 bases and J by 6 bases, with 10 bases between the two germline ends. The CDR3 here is CSVRQADTQYF. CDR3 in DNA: TGCAGCGTAAGGCAGGCGGATACGCAGTATTTT.

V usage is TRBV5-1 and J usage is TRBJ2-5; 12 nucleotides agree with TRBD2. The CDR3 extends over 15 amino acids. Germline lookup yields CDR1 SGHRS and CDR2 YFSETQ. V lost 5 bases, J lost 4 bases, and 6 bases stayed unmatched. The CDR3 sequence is CASRSQTSGGETQYF. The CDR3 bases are TGCGCCAGCAGATCTCAGACTAGCGGGGGAGAGACCCAGTACTTC.